A single sample gave rise to the 28 T cell receptor beta chains below, sequenced in a study of T cell changes during pregnancy in multiple sclerosis. Sequencing was performed with immunoSEQ multiplex PCR; in TCRdb, only in-frame clones are kept and a portion is missing. The table has tens of thousands of clones, 92% seen once. The sequencing used peripheral blood, collected before pregnancy. These receptors all stem from a female donor with multiple sclerosis, enrolled in a pregnancy study.

This rearrangement joins TRBV14 to TRBJ2-7; TRBD1 matches at 10 bases. Per germline, CDR1 SGHDN and CDR2 FVKESK. The CDR3 length is 15 residues. V shed 4 bases and J 0 bases; nucleotides not matched to a gene: 3. DNA for the CDR3: TGTGCCAGCAGCCTCGGACAGGGGGTCTCCTACGAGCAGTACTTC. Protein sequence: CASSLGQGVSYEQYF.

V is TRBV19 and J is TRBJ2-2; TRBD2 matches 12 bases. Looked up from germline, CDR1 is LNHDA and CDR2 is SQIVND (reference sequence). V was clipped by 2 bases and J by 5 bases; unmatched bases: 12. This CDR3 has 19 residues. The CDR3 loop reads CASSIRLRVTSGGTGELFF. The CDR3 nucleotides are TGTGCCAGTAGTATAAGGCTTAGGGTTACTAGCGGGGGGACCGGGGAGCTGTTTTTT.

This chain connects TRBV13 to TRBJ2-1, with 10 bases that match TRBD2. J gave up 9 bases and V 2 bases, and 1 base lay outside the gene matches. Germline CDR1 reads PRHDT; CDR2 reads FYEKMQ (reference sequence). The CDR3 runs 13 residues. CDR3 amino acids: CASSLLAGAEQFF. Written as DNA, the CDR3 is TGTGCCAGCAGCTTACTAGCGGGAGCTGAGCAGTTCTTC. The full variable domain, its missing parts supplied by reference TRBV13 and TRBJ2-1, is AAGVIQSPRHLIKEKRETATLKCYPIPRHDTVYWYQQGPGQDPQFLISFYEKMQSDKGSIPDRFSAQQFSDYHSELNMSSLELGDSALYFCASSLLAGAEQFFGPGTRLTVL.

CDR3 residues: CASSLSGSVEQYF. The CDR3 coding sequence is TGTGCCAGCAGCTTATCCGGGTCAGTCGAGCAGTACTTC. The V gene is TRBV7-3, the J gene TRBJ2-7; D is unclear. Trimming cost V 2 bases and J 6 bases, with 11 bases left between them. The germline V gene has CDR1 SGHTA and CDR2 FQGTGA. This CDR3 is built from 13 residues.

This chain joins TRBV5-6 and TRBJ1-2, with 9 nucleotides matching TRBD1. The germline CDR1 and CDR2 sequences are SGHDT and YYEEEE. Trimming took 0 bases from V and 3 from J; bases not matched to a gene: 0. This CDR3 has 14 residues. The CDR3 nucleotides are TGTGCCAGCAGCTTGGGACAGGGGGACTATGGCTACACCTTC. The encoded protein is CASSLGQGDYGYTF.

The CDR3 is CASTEGIGQGNQPQHF. The CDR3 DNA is TGTGCCAGCACTGAGGGAATAGGACAGGGAAATCAGCCCCAGCATTTT. V and J are TRBV6-1 and TRBJ1-5, with 8 bases lining up with TRBD1. CDR3 length: 16 residues. Losses at the gene ends were 7 bases for V and 4 bases for J; bases not matched to a gene: 12. Germline CDR1 and CDR2: MNHNS and SASEGT.

The chain carries TRBV30 and TRBJ1-5; 9 bases line up with TRBD1. J gave up 10 bases and V 4 bases, and 8 bases lay outside the gene matches. The CDR3 is 13 amino acids. Germline loops: CDR1 GTSNPN, CDR2 SVGIG (reference sequence). The CDR3 spells CAWNRDRVIPQHF. The CDR3 coding sequence is TGTGCCTGGAATCGGGACAGGGTCATACCCCAGCATTTT. The full variable domain, with the rest looked up from reference TRBV30 and TRBJ1-5, is SQTIHQWPATLVQPVGSPLSLECTVEGTSNPNLYWYRQAAGRGLQLLFYSVGIGQISSEVPQNLSASRPQDRQFILSSKKLLLSDSGFYLCAWNRDRVIPQHFGDGTRLSIL.

The chain couples TRBV2 to TRBJ1-1; TRBD1 is a possible D gene (5 bases). The germline V and J ends were trimmed by 4 bases and 0 bases, with 9 bases remaining between them. The CDR3 totals 14 residues. The germline CDR1 and CDR2 sequences are SNHLY and FYNNEI. In DNA, the CDR3 is TGTGCCAGCAGTGTTGACAGACTGAACACTGAAGCTTTCTTT. Translating gives CASSVDRLNTEAFF.

The J gene is TRBJ2-1, the V gene TRBV2, with 7 bases lining up with TRBD2. The CDR3 runs 12 residues. Germline V gene sequence: CDR1 SNHLY, CDR2 FYNNEI. V dropped 6 bases and J dropped 8; count of bases not matched to a gene: 4. In DNA, the CDR3 is TGTGCCAGCAGGGGGGGGGTGTATGAGCAGTTCTTC. Translation: CASRGGVYEQFF.

The chain has TRBV12-2 and TRBJ1-5; TRBD1 is the table's D call and was not checked against the DNA. TRBV12-2 is termed a pseudogene. CDR3 length: 17 residues. CDR3 in amino acids: CASRPWTGTLFGQPQHF. CDR3 coding DNA: TGTGCAAGTCGCCCTTGGACAGGAACTCTTTTTGGGCAGCCCCAGCATTTT.

The J gene is TRBJ2-2, the V gene TRBV18; no clear D gene. The CDR3 is 14 amino acids. V dropped 0 bases and J dropped 7 bases, with 9 bases sitting between them. Germline V gene lookup returns CDR1 KGHSH and CDR2 LQKENI. The CDR3 here is CASSPPAASGELFF. As DNA, the CDR3 is TGTGCCAGCTCACCACCGGCGGCAAGCGGGGAGCTGTTTTTT.

J is TRBJ1-2 and V is TRBV6-5, with a possible D match to TRBD1 (5 bases). The CDR3 runs 15 residues. Germline assignment: CDR1 MNHEY and CDR2 SVGAGI. V was cut by 2 bases and J by 8 bases, with 18 bases left in between. The CDR3 region is CASSYQGGAPRGYTF. The CDR3, as DNA: TGTGCCAGCAGTTACCAGGGAGGGGCACCCCGAGGCTACACCTTC.

The rearrangement links TRBV10-3 to TRBJ1-5; 7 positions match TRBD1. CDR1 is ENHRY, CDR2 SYGVKD, per germline. The V gene end was trimmed by 10 bases and the J gene end by 6 bases; junction bases not matched to a gene: 6. The CDR3 covers 12 residues. CDR3 nucleotide sequence: TGTGCCACCCAGGGGGGCTCTCAGCCCCAGCATTTT. Translated, it gives CATQGGSQPQHF.

This clone was picked up one time. The rearrangement links TRBV30 to TRBJ1-2; a possible D gene is TRBD1 (5 bases). The CDR3 has 13 residues. V was shortened by 4 bases and J by 2 bases, with 11 bases between the two germline ends. The germline gives CDR1 GTSNPN, CDR2 SVGIG (reference sequence). DNA of the CDR3: TGTGCCTGGACGGACACGCTGAACTATGGCTACACCTTC. Its protein is CAWTDTLNYGYTF. Drawing the rest from reference TRBV30 and TRBJ1-2, the complete variable domain is SQTIHQWPATLVQPVGSPLSLECTVEGTSNPNLYWYRQAAGRGLQLLFYSVGIGQISSEVPQNLSASRPQDRQFILSSKKLLLSDSGFYLCAWTDTLNYGYTFGSGTRLTVV.

The genes are TRBV6-1 and TRBJ1-5, with TRBD1 matching over 8 bases. This CDR3 is built from 18 residues. Germline trimming cut 1 base from V and 6 bases from J; bases unmatched to any gene: 14. Germline CDR1 MNHNS, CDR2 SASEGT. CDR3 coding DNA: TGTGCCAGCAGTGAAGGAAAAGCGGACAGGGTTTTGGGTCAGCCCCAGCATTTT. Encoded protein: CASSEGKADRVLGQPQHF.

This chain links TRBV28 with TRBJ1-5, with D unclear. CDR1 and CDR2 (germline): MDHEN, SYDVKM. Trimming stripped 5 bases from V and 2 bases from J, with 13 bases between. This CDR3 has 15 amino acids. CDR3: CASSPPGDGNQPQHF. CDR3 DNA sequence: TGTGCCAGCAGTCCACCGGGAGATGGCAATCAGCCCCAGCATTTT.

The V and J genes are TRBV28 and TRBJ2-7; D not resolved. The ends were cut back, 2 bases at V and 2 bases at J, with 10 bases in the middle. The CDR3 sequence is 14 residues long. The germline V gene encodes CDR1 MDHEN and CDR2 SYDVKM. CDR3 DNA sequence: TGTGCCAGCAGTTTAAACATTAGCCCCTACGAGCAGTACTTC. Amino acids: CASSLNISPYEQYF.

This clone occurred once. Here the CDR3 DNA reads TGCGCCAGCAGCTTGACCCAGGGTAACACTGAAGCTTTCTTT. Encoded protein: CASSLTQGNTEAFF. This chain uses TRBV5-1 with TRBJ1-1; tentatively, D is TRBD1 (5 bases). The V and J ends lost 1 base and 2 bases respectively, with 9 bases between them. CDR3 length: 14 residues. The V gene's germline CDR1 is SGHRS and CDR2 YFSETQ.

The gene calls are TRBV28 and TRBJ2-4; maybe TRBD1 (5 bases). Trimming removed 5 bases from V and 0 bases from J, with 14 bases in between. This CDR3 spans 16 amino acids. Germline lookup yields CDR1 MDHEN and CDR2 SYDVKM. The CDR3 sequence is CASSHLSGIAKNIQYF. The DNA for the CDR3 is TGTGCCAGCAGTCACCTGTCAGGGATAGCCAAAAACATTCAGTACTTC.

This rearrangement joins TRBV25-1 to TRBJ1-2; unclear D gene. This CDR3 is built from 11 residues. CDR1 and CDR2 from the germline V gene are MGHDK and SYGVNS. The V and J ends lost 4 bases and 8 bases respectively, with 8 bases between them. In nucleotides, the CDR3 is TGTGCCAGCAGTGCGGGAGGAGGCTACACCTTC. This gives the protein CASSAGGGYTF.

The J gene is TRBJ1-2, the V gene TRBV4-3; maybe TRBD1 (6 bases). Germline CDR1 is LGHNA and CDR2 is YSLEER. The CDR3 spans 11 residues. Trimming shortened V by 3 bases and J by 10 bases, and 9 bases separated the two germline ends. The DNA for the CDR3 is TGCGCCAGCAGCCAGGGACACAACTACACCTTC. Amino acids: CASSQGHNYTF.

This clone was detected only once. The chain recombines TRBV5-4 with TRBJ2-7, with D unresolved. The CDR3 sequence is 13 residues long. The V end lost 3 bases, the J end lost 2 bases, and 9 bases lay between the germline ends. From germline, CDR1 is SGHNT and CDR2 YYREEE (reference sequence). Written as DNA, the CDR3 is TGTGCCAGCAGCTCCACAGAAGCCTACGAGCAGTACTTC. As protein: CASSSTEAYEQYF. The complete variable domain, with remaining parts taken from reference TRBV5-4 and TRBJ2-7, reads ETGVTQSPTHLIKTRGQQVTLRCSSQSGHNTVSWYQQALGQGPQFIFQYYREEENGRGNFPPRFSGLQFPNYSSELNVNALELDDSALYLCASSSTEAYEQYFGPGTRLTVT.

This chain links TRBV28 with TRBJ2-1; D might be TRBD1 (5 bases). This CDR3 is built from 12 residues. CDR1 and CDR2 (germline): MDHEN, SYDVKM. V was clipped by 2 bases and J by 6 bases, with 5 bases between them. CDR3 DNA sequence: TGTGCCAGCAGTTTAGGGGCCAATGAGCAGTTCTTC. This translates into CASSLGANEQFF.

The chain employs TRBV5-5 and TRBJ2-7, with 7 bases lining up with TRBD1. Germline CDR1 is SGHKS and CDR2 is YYEKEE (reference sequence). The junction had 14 bases not matched to a gene; V was cut back by 3 bases and J by 2 bases. This CDR3 has 17 amino acids. This chain's CDR3 is CASSYAPVAGGTYEQYF. CDR3 bases: TGTGCCAGCAGCTACGCCCCAGTGGCAGGGGGTACCTACGAGCAGTACTTC.

This rearrangement joins TRBV6-5 to TRBJ1-1; D is ambiguous. The V end lost 6 bases, the J end lost 7 bases, and 15 bases lay between the germline ends. CDR3 length: 13 amino acids. Per germline, CDR1 MNHEY and CDR2 SVGAGI. The CDR3, as DNA: TGTGCCAGCAGGACCGGAGGGAGGTTTGAAGCTTTCTTT. As protein: CASRTGGRFEAFF.

V and J are TRBV11-3 and TRBJ1-4; no clear D gene. Germline V lookup: CDR1 SGHNT, CDR2 YENEEA. V gave up 6 bases and J gave up 4 bases, with 18 bases separating them. CDR3 length equals 16 residues. CDR3 in amino acids: CASSQGGTALNEKLFF. The CDR3 DNA reads TGTGCCAGCAGTCAAGGAGGCACAGCTCTTAATGAAAAACTGTTTTTT.

The sample holds a few counts of this clone. This chain connects TRBV29-1 to TRBJ1-2, with 9 positions matching TRBD1. This CDR3 is 14 amino acids long. From germline, CDR1 is SQVTM and CDR2 ANQGSEA. Trimming took 5 bases from V and 6 from J; bases not matched to a gene: 10. DNA of the CDR3: TGCAGCGTTCCGAAACAGGGGGCGTTCAATGGCTACACCTTC. This translates into CSVPKQGAFNGYTF.

The gene calls are TRBV19 and TRBJ2-7, with 8 bases matching TRBD1. CDR1 LNHDA and CDR2 SQIVND come from the germline V gene (reference sequence). CDR3 length equals 14 residues. Trimming took 1 base from V and 6 from J; bases not matched to a gene: 5. The CDR3 spells CASSIADRVSEQYF. The CDR3 DNA is TGTGCCAGTAGTATAGCGGACAGGGTGAGCGAGCAGTACTTC.